This T cell receptor (beta chain) was recorded in a study of identical twins. Overall study results and limits: Some out-of-frame alpha sequences were shared by twins, and these showed excess low generation probability.

This CDR3 contains 11 residues. Trimming stripped 6 bases from V and 12 bases from J, with 14 bases between. Template switching created a universal primer site, and the cDNA included unique molecular identifiers. TCRdb re-called the 5' RACE reads through MiXCR, storing one row per CDR3 protein. Of 450,000 to 650,000 distinct CDR3 sequences in the sample, about 16% are singletons; the top ten hold roughly 0.4%. This clonotype was found a few times. The antigen remains unidentified. These records were also assigned to another study, of yellow fever vaccine responses in identical twins.

J is TRBJ1-1 and V is TRBV12-3 or TRBV12-4; maybe TRBD1 (6 bases). This sequence originates from a woman between 18 and 29 years old in good health. The sample consisted of CD4+ T cells sorted from blood. This CDR3 reads CASSLTTGSFF. CDR3 DNA: TGTGCCAGCAGCCTCACGACAGGTTCTTTCTTT.